This TCR beta chain was profiled in a study of T cell changes during pregnancy in multiple sclerosis. Produced via immunoSEQ multiplex PCR; TCRdb's table is partial and in-frame only. The repertoire holds under 80,000 clones, roughly nine tenths seen once, with approximately 1.5% in the top ten. CDR3 length: 14 residues. The V end was cut by 4 bases, the J end by 0 bases, with 7 bases between. The germline gives CDR1 MNHEY, CDR2 SMNVEV (reference sequence). This chain links TRBV27 with TRBJ1-5; no reliable D call. The sequence derives from a female donor with multiple sclerosis, enrolled in a pregnancy study. This sample comprised peripheral blood, obtained in the second trimester of pregnancy. The CDR3 sequence is CASSSPYSNQPQHF. Written as DNA, the CDR3 is TGTGCCAGCAGTTCCCCGTATAGCAATCAGCCCCAGCATTTT.